These 23 T cell receptor beta chains came from one sample sequenced in a study of T cell changes during pregnancy in multiple sclerosis. The table came from immunoSEQ multiplex PCR; TCRdb's copy has only in-frame clones and leaves some out. The table has tens of thousands of clones, under 95% seen once; the top ten hold under 0.4%. This material consisted of CD4+ T cells from peripheral blood mononuclear cells, taken in the third trimester of pregnancy. The receptors derive from a female donor in good health, enrolled as a control in a pregnancy study.

This clone showed up just a few times. The rearrangement links TRBV6-6 to TRBJ2-7, with D perhaps matching TRBD2 (6 bases). Germline V gene lookup returns CDR1 MNHNY and CDR2 SVGAGI (reference sequence). V dropped 10 bases and J dropped 7 bases, with 14 bases sitting between them. The CDR3 sequence is 11 residues long. CDR3 coding DNA: TGTGCCACCGGGGGAGTCCGGGAGCAGTACTTC. It is translated as CATGGVREQYF.

The chain is built from TRBV5-8 and TRBJ1-5, with a tentative D call TRBD1 (5 bases). The CDR3 is 16 amino acids. Between the trimmed V and J ends, which lost 0 bases and 3 bases, there was a span of 13 bases. The V gene's germline CDR1 is SGHTS and CDR2 YDEGEE. CDR3 residues: CASSLATAAFNQPQHF. The CDR3 nucleotides read TGTGCCAGCAGCTTGGCGACAGCTGCCTTCAATCAGCCCCAGCATTTT.

This sequence joins TRBV25-1 and TRBJ2-3, with a tentative D call TRBD2 (6 bases). The V end lost 2 bases, the J end lost 1 base, and 10 bases lay between the germline ends. The CDR3 is 15 residues long. Germline CDR1 and CDR2: MGHDK and SYGVNS. The CDR3 DNA follows: TGTGCCAGCAGTGAAACCGGGACTCGCACAGATACGCAGTATTTT. Translated, it gives CASSETGTRTDTQYF. Variable domain in full (rest from reference TRBV25-1 and TRBJ2-3): EADIYQTPRYLVIGTGKKITLECSQTMGHDKMYWYQQDPGMELHLIHYSYGVNSTEKGDLSSESTVSRIRTEHFPLTLESARPSHTSQYLCASSETGTRTDTQYFGPGTRLTVL.

The chain carries TRBV6-1 and TRBJ1-2, with D perhaps matching TRBD1 (5 bases). This CDR3 spans 14 amino acids. Germline V gene sequence: CDR1 MNHNS, CDR2 SASEGT. V dropped 6 bases and J dropped 7 bases, with 18 bases sitting between them. This CDR3 is CASRDHKTVPGYTF. The CDR3 nucleotides read TGTGCCAGCAGGGACCATAAGACAGTACCTGGCTACACCTTC.

The chain links TRBV6-5 to TRBJ2-1; tentatively, D is TRBD2 (6 bases). V shed 6 bases and J shed 2 bases, with 14 bases lying between them. Germline CDR1 reads MNHEY; CDR2 reads SVGAGI. The CDR3 has 15 residues. CDR3 in DNA: TGTGCCAGCAGGTCCACGGGAGTAACCTACAATGAGCAGTTCTTC. Amino acids: CASRSTGVTYNEQFF.

The J gene is TRBJ1-1, the V gene TRBV9, with D hard to call. Per germline, CDR1 SGDLS and CDR2 YYNGEE. V gave up 3 bases and J gave up 2 bases, with 11 bases separating them. The CDR3 sequence is 14 residues long. In DNA, the CDR3 is TGTGCCAGCAGCGACTCCGGGAAAAACACTGAAGCTTTCTTT. Encoded protein: CASSDSGKNTEAFF.

This clone was seen just once. V is TRBV5-5 and J is TRBJ1-6, with a tentative D call TRBD1 (5 bases). Germline assignment: CDR1 SGHKS and CDR2 YYEKEE (reference sequence). V gave up 4 bases and J gave up 5 bases, with 10 bases separating them. This CDR3 has 14 residues. Here the CDR3 reads CASSPQADNSPLHF. The CDR3 DNA sequence: TGTGCCAGCAGCCCACAGGCAGATAATTCACCCCTCCACTTT.

The chain recombines TRBV7-2 with TRBJ2-1; 11 bases are a match to TRBD2. V was clipped by 5 bases and J by 6 bases; unmatched bases: 6. CDR1 SGHTA and CDR2 FQGNSA come from the germline V gene. The CDR3 contains 15 residues. CDR3 in amino acids: CASSPPGLAGNEQFF. As DNA, the CDR3 is TGTGCCAGCAGCCCACCAGGACTAGCGGGCAATGAGCAGTTCTTC.

V usage is TRBV10-3 and J usage is TRBJ2-3, with TRBD2 identical over 10 bases. Germline V gene lookup returns CDR1 ENHRY and CDR2 SYGVKD. The V and J ends lost 4 bases and 4 bases, in that order; junction bases with no gene match: 2. This CDR3 has 14 residues. The DNA of the CDR3 is TGTGCCATCAGTGTGCTAGCGGGGGCAGATACGCAGTATTTT. As protein: CAISVLAGADTQYF.

The chain combines TRBV6-1 with TRBJ2-1; perhaps TRBD1 as D (5 bases). The CDR3 is 12 amino acids. Germline V lookup: CDR1 MNHNS, CDR2 SASEGT. The V end was cut by 10 bases, the J end by 5 bases, with 12 bases between. CDR3 amino acids: CATRQQNNEQFF. Here the CDR3 DNA reads TGTGCCACCAGACAGCAAAACAATGAGCAGTTCTTC.

J is TRBJ1-2 and V is TRBV5-1; 8 bases map to TRBD1. V lost 7 bases, J lost 2 bases, and 10 bases stayed unmatched. The CDR3 contains 15 residues. The V gene's germline CDR1 is SGHRS and CDR2 YFSETQ. The CDR3 DNA reads as TGCGCCAGCGGGATGACAGGGGTTCCCAACTATGGCTACACCTTC. Translated: CASGMTGVPNYGYTF. Filled out from reference TRBV5-1 and TRBJ1-2, the complete variable domain reads KAGVTQTPRYLIKTRGQQVTLSCSPISGHRSVSWYQQTPGQGLQFLFEYFSETQRNKGNFPGRFSGRQFSNSRSEMNVSTLELGDSALYLCASGMTGVPNYGYTFGSGTRLTVV.

This sequence joins TRBV28 and TRBJ2-5; 7 nucleotides line up with TRBD2. CDR1 and CDR2 (germline): MDHEN, SYDVKM. After removal of 3 bases from V and 1 base from J, the junction contained 5 bases not matched to a gene. The CDR3 length is 15 residues. Here the CDR3 DNA reads TGTGCCAGCAGTTTGATAGCGGGCCTCCAAGAGACCCAGTACTTC. Its protein product is CASSLIAGLQETQYF.

The rearrangement uses TRBV27 and TRBJ1-2, with D possibly being TRBD1 (5 bases). Germline CDR1 and CDR2: MNHEY and SMNVEV (reference sequence). CDR3 size: 13 residues. V was clipped by 8 bases and J by 4 bases, with 14 bases between them. For the CDR3, the DNA is TGTGCCAGCTCGCCATTCGGGGGCTATGGCTACACCTTC. Residues: CASSPFGGYGYTF.

The chain joins TRBV2 to TRBJ2-7; possibly TRBD2 for D (6 bases). V was clipped by 2 bases and J by 6 bases, with 14 bases between them. CDR3 length: 14 residues. Germline lookup yields CDR1 SNHLY and CDR2 FYNNEI. The CDR3 here is CASSESGGRLEQYF. The CDR3, as DNA: TGTGCCAGCAGTGAATCCGGGGGTAGGCTCGAGCAGTACTTC.

The gene calls are TRBV14 and TRBJ1-4; D is possibly TRBD1 (5 bases). Trimming pared 4 bases from V and 0 bases from J, leaving 15 bases between. CDR1 and CDR2 from the germline V gene are SGHDN and FVKESK. CDR3 length: 17 residues. The DNA for the CDR3 is TGTGCCAGCAGCCCCCGGACCGGGGGGACAACTAATGAAAAACTGTTTTTT. Translated, it gives CASSPRTGGTTNEKLFF.

The chain employs TRBV6-1 and TRBJ1-6; perhaps TRBD1 as D (5 bases). V was clipped by 0 bases and J by 0 bases, with 21 bases between them. Per germline, CDR1 MNHNS and CDR2 SASEGT. The CDR3 is made up of 21 amino acids. The chain's CDR3 is CASSEARGGARGSSYNSPLHF. CDR3 sequence (DNA): TGTGCCAGCAGTGAAGCGCGGGGAGGGGCTAGGGGAAGCTCCTATAATTCACCCCTCCACTTT.

The V gene is TRBV2, the J gene TRBJ1-6; D is ambiguous. Germline V CDR1 and CDR2: SNHLY, FYNNEI. Trimming cost V 4 bases and J 2 bases, with 6 bases left between them. The CDR3 is 14 amino acids. The CDR3 protein is CASSGEPYNSPLHF. The CDR3, as DNA: TGTGCCAGCAGTGGGGAGCCCTATAATTCACCCCTCCACTTT.

V and J are TRBV5-1 and TRBJ2-1, with 8 bases lining up with TRBD1. Trimming at V came to 0 bases and at J to 8 bases, leaving 7 bases not matched to a gene. CDR3 size: 15 residues. From germline, CDR1 is SGHRS and CDR2 YFSETQ. The CDR3 protein is CASSLVGQERDEQFF. The CDR3, as DNA: TGCGCCAGCAGCTTGGTGGGACAGGAGAGGGATGAGCAGTTCTTC.

The V call is TRBV7-6, the J call TRBJ2-1; 10 bases align to TRBD2. The CDR3 has 14 amino acids. Trimming cost V 4 bases and J 7 bases; bases outside gene matches: 4. Per germline, CDR1 SGHVS and CDR2 FNYEAQ. CDR3 loop: CASSSPGLANEQFF. The DNA for the CDR3 is TGTGCCAGCAGCTCACCGGGACTAGCGAATGAGCAGTTCTTC.

The CDR3 DNA follows: TGTGCCAGCAGTGAATCTAGCGGGAGAATTGGCACCGGGGAGCTGTTTTTT. Residues: CASSESSGRIGTGELFF. This chain links TRBV2 with TRBJ2-2, with TRBD2 identical over 10 bases. After removal of 2 bases from V and 4 bases from J, the junction contained 7 bases not matched to a gene. The CDR3 has 17 amino acids. The germline gives CDR1 SNHLY, CDR2 FYNNEI.

This clone was detected only once. The gene calls are TRBV5-1 and TRBJ2-2; the D gene is possibly TRBD2 (7 bases). This CDR3 is 16 amino acids long. V lost 2 bases and J lost 0, with 11 bases in between. The germline V gene encodes CDR1 SGHRS and CDR2 YFSETQ. The CDR3 loop is CASSFRGGPNTGELFF. The DNA of the CDR3 is TGCGCCAGCAGCTTCCGCGGGGGCCCGAACACCGGGGAGCTGTTTTTT.

V and J are TRBV12-2 and TRBJ2-1; the listed D gene, TRBD2, was not tested against the DNA. TRBV12-2 is assigned pseudogene status. The CDR3 runs to 14 residues. This chain's CDR3 is CASRLDRLDGEQFF. CDR3 coding DNA: TGTGCAAGTCGCTTAGATCGACTCGACGGTGAGCAGTTCTTC.

This clone was detected a few times. V usage is TRBV6-6 and J usage is TRBJ2-3, with D tentatively TRBD1 (6 bases). V lost 5 bases, J lost 1 base, and 16 bases lay in between. This CDR3 has 16 amino acids. Germline-derived CDR1 and CDR2 are MNHNY and SVGAGI (reference sequence). CDR3: CASSAIGQIRTDTQYF. The CDR3 bases are TGTGCCAGCAGTGCTATTGGACAGATACGCACAGATACGCAGTATTTT.